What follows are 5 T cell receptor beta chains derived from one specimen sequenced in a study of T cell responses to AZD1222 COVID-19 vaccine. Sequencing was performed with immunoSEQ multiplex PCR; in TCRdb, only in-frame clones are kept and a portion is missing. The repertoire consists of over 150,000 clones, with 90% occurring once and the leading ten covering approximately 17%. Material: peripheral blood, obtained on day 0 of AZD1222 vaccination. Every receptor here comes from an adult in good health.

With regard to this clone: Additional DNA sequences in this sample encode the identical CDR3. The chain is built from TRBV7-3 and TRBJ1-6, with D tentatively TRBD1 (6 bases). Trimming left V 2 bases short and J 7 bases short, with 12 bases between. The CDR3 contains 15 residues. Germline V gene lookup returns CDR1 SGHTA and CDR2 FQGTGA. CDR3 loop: CASSLGDRRNSPLHF. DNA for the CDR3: TGTGCCAGCAGCTTAGGAGACAGGAGGAATTCACCCCTCCACTTT.

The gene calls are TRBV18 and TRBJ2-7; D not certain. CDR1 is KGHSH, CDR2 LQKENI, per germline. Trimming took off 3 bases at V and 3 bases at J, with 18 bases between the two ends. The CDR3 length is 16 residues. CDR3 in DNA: TGTGCCAGCTCACCTACCGGGCCTCAATCGGGCTACGAGCAGTACTTC. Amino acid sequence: CASSPTGPQSGYEQYF. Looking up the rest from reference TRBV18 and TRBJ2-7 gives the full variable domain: NAGVMQNPRHLVRRRGQEARLRCSPMKGHSHVYWYRQLPEEGLKFMVYLQKENIIDESGMPKERFSAEFPKEGPSILRIQQVVRGDSAAYFCASSPTGPQSGYEQYFGPGTRLTVT.

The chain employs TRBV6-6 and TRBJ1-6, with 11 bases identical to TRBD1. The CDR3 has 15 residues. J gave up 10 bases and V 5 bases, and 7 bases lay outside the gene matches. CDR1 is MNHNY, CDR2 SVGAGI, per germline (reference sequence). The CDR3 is CASSPGTGGRSPLHF. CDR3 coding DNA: TGTGCCAGCAGTCCCGGGACAGGGGGTAGATCACCCCTCCACTTT.

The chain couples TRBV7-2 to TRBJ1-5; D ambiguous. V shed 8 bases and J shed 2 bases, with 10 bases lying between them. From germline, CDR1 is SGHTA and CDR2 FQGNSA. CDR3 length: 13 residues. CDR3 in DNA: TGTGCCAGCGGGGTTAGGGGCAATCAGCCCCAGCATTTT. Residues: CASGVRGNQPQHF.

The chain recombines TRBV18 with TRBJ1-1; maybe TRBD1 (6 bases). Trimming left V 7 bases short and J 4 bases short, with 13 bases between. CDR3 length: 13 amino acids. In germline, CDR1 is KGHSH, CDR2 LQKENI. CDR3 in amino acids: CASLQGVFTEAFF. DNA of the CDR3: TGTGCCAGCTTACAGGGTGTATTCACTGAAGCTTTCTTT. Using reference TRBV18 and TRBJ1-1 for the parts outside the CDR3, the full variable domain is NAGVMQNPRHLVRRRGQEARLRCSPMKGHSHVYWYRQLPEEGLKFMVYLQKENIIDESGMPKERFSAEFPKEGPSILRIQQVVRGDSAAYFCASLQGVFTEAFFGQGTRLTVV.